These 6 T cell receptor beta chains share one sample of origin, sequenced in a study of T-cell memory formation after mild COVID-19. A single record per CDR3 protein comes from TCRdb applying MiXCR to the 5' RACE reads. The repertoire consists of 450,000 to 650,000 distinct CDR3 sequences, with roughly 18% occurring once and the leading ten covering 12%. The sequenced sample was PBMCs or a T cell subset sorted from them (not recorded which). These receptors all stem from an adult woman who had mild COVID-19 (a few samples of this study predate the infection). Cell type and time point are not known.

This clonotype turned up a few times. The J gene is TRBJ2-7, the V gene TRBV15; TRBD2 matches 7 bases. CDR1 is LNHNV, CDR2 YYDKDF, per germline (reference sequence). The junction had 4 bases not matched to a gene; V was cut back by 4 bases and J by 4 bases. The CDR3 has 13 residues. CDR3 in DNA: TGTGCCACCAGCAAAGACGGGGGGTACGAGCAGTACTTC. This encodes CATSKDGGYEQYF. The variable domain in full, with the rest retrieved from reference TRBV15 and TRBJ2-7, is DAMVIQNPRYQVTQFGKPVTLSCSQTLNHNVMYWYQQKSSQAPKLLFHYYDKDFNNEADTPDNFQSRRPNTSFCFLDIRSPGLGDTAMYLCATSKDGGYEQYFGPGTRLTVT.

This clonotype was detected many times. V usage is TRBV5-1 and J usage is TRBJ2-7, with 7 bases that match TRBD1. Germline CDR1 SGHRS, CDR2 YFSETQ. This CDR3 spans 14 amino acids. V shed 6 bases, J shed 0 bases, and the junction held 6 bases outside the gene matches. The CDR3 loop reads CASNLDRASYEQYF. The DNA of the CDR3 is TGCGCCAGCAACCTCGACAGGGCCTCCTACGAGCAGTACTTC.

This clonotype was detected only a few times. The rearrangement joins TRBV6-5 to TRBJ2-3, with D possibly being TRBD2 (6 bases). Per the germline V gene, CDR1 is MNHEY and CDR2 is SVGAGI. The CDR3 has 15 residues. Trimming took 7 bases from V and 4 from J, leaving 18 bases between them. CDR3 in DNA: TGTGCCAGCAATGGTCCCGGGACTCCCGCAGATACGCAGTATTTT. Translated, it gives CASNGPGTPADTQYF.

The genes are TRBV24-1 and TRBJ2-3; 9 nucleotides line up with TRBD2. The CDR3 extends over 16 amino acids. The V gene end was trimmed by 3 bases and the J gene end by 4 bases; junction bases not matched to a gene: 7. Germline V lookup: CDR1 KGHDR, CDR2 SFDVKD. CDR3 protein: CATSDVLAGVADTQYF. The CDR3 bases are TGTGCCACCAGTGATGTCTTAGCGGGAGTGGCAGATACGCAGTATTTT.

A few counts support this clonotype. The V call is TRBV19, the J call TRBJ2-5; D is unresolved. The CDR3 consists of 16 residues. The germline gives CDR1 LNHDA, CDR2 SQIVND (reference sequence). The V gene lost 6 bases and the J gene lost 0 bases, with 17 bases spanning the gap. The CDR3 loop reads CASSPRMLSYQETQYF. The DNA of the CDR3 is TGTGCCAGTAGCCCGCGGATGCTTTCGTACCAAGAGACCCAGTACTTC.

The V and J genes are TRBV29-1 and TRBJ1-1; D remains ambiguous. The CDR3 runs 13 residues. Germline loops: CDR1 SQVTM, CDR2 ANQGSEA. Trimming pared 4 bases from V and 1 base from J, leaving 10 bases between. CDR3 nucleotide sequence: TGCAGCGTTGGAAGCCCGCGGAACACTGAAGCTTTCTTT. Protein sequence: CSVGSPRNTEAFF.